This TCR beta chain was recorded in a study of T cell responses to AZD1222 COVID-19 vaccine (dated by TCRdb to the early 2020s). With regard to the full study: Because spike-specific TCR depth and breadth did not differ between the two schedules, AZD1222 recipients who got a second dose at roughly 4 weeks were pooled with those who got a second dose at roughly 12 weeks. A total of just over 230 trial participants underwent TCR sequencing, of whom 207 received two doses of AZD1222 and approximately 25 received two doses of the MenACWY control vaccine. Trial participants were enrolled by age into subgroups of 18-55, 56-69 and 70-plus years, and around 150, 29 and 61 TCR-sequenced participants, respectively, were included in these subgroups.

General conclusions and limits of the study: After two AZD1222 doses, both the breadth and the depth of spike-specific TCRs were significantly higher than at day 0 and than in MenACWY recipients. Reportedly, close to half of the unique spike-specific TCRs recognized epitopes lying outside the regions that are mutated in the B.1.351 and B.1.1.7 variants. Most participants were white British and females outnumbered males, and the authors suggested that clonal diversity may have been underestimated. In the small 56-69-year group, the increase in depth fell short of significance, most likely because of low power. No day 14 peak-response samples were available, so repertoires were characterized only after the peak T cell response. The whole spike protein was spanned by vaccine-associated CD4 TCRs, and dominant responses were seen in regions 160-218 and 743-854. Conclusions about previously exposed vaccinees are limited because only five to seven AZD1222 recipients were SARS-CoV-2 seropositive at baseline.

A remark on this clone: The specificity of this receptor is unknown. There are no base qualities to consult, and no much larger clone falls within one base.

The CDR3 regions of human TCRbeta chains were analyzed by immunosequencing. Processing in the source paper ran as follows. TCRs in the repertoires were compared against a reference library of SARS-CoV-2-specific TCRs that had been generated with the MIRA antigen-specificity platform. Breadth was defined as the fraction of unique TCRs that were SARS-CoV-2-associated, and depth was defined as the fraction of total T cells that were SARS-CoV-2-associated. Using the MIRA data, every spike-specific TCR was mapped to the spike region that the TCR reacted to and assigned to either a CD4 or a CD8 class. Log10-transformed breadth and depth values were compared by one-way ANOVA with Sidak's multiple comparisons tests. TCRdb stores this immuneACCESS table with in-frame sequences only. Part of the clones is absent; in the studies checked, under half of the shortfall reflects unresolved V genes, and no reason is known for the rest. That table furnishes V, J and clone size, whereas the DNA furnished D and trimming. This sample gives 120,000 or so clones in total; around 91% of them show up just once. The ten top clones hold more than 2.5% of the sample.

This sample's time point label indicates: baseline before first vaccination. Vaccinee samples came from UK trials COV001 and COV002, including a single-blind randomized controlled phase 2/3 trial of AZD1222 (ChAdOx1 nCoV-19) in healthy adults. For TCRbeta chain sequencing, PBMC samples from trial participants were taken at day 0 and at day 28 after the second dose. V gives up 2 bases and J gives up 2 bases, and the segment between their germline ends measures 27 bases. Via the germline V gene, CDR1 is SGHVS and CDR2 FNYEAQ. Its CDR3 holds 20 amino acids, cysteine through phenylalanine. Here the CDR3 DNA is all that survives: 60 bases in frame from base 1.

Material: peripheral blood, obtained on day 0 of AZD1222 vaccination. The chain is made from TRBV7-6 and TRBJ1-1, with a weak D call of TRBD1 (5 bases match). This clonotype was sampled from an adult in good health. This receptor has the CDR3 CASSLWGRRQIGAGNTEAFF. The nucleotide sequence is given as TGTGCCAGCAGCTTATGGGGTAGGAGACAGATAGGCGCGGGTAACACTGAAGCTTTCTTT. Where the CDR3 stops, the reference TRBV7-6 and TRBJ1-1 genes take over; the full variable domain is GAGVSQSPRYKVTKRGQDVALRCDPISGHVSLYWYRQALGQGPEFLTYFNYEAQQDKSGLPNDRFSAERPEGSISTLTIQRTEQRDSAMYRCASSLWGRRQIGAGNTEAFFGQGTRLTVV.